These 5 T cell receptor beta chains originate from one sample sequenced in a study of cytomegalovirus exposure and HLA in healthy donors. The primer mix had 60 Vbeta and 13 Jbeta primers. Measured with immunoSEQ multiplex PCR; TCRdb has only the in-frame clones, and not every one. The profile covers about 140,000 clones, with 82% appearing a single time and more than 2.5% taken by the ten largest. Sequencing was done on a sample of PBMCs. The receptors were gathered from a man younger than 30 in good health and CMV-seropositive.

V is TRBV28 and J is TRBJ2-1, with 14 bases that match TRBD2. Germline V CDR1 and CDR2: MDHEN, SYDVKM. This CDR3 spans 14 amino acids. The V segment lost 5 bases and the J segment 6 bases; nucleotides outside the gene matches: 0. Written as DNA, the CDR3 is TGTGCCAGCAGTGGGACTAGCGGGAGCAATGAGCAGTTCTTC. It encodes CASSGTSGSNEQFF.

This clone turned up a few times. The chain recombines TRBV5-1 with TRBJ2-2; maybe TRBD1 (5 bases). The CDR3 extends over 15 amino acids. CDR1 and CDR2 from the germline V gene are SGHRS and YFSETQ. Trimming stripped 0 bases from V and 2 bases from J, with 8 bases between. The CDR3 loop is CASSLVRVNTGELFF. Written as DNA, the CDR3 is TGCGCCAGCAGCTTGGTCAGGGTAAACACCGGGGAGCTGTTTTTT.

J is TRBJ1-1 and V is TRBV2; no reliable D call. Germline values: CDR1 SNHLY, CDR2 FYNNEI. The CDR3 runs 14 residues. The ends were cut back, 1 base at V and 2 bases at J, with 8 bases in the middle. This CDR3 is CASSEDSYNTEAFF. The DNA for the CDR3 is TGTGCCAGCAGTGAAGACAGCTATAACACTGAAGCTTTCTTT.

The chain links TRBV9 to TRBJ2-3; D ambiguous. This CDR3 has 12 amino acids. V was shortened by 4 bases and J by 1 base, with 4 bases between the two germline ends. Per germline, CDR1 SGDLS and CDR2 YYNGEE. The CDR3 loop is CASSRGTDTQYF. CDR3 nucleotide sequence: TGTGCCAGCAGCCGGGGCACAGATACGCAGTATTTT.

The chain has TRBV10-3 and TRBJ2-3; possibly TRBD1 for D (5 bases). The CDR3 extends over 16 amino acids. V gave up 4 bases and J gave up 2 bases, with 16 bases separating them. Germline V CDR1 and CDR2: ENHRY, SYGVKD. The CDR3 nucleotides are TGTGCCATCAGTGGCGACAGTGGGGATTCCACAGATACGCAGTATTTT. It encodes CAISGDSGDSTDTQYF.